Included here is one T cell receptor beta chain sequence, with context. Original data processing: Estimation of nucleated cell counts relied on the amplification of reference gene primers. The protocol was immunoSEQ multiplex PCR, while the TCRdb copy is restricted to in-frame clones and leaves out a portion. That table supplies the V and J calls and clone size; D and trimming were determined from the DNA. The sample records about 150,000 clones, 85% to 90% being singletons. Germline V gives CDR1 LNHNV, CDR2 YYDKDF (reference sequence). CDR3 length equals 14 residues. Deletions cut 1 base from V and 6 bases from J, with 7 bases between. This record comes from a study of blood T cell repertoires in COVID-19. In the study overall: The United States, Italy and Spain supplied acute and convalescent COVID-19 samples. The analysed material was cDNA or gDNA that came from T cells, B-cell-depleted T cells, or PBMCs.

Input material: peripheral blood. The TCR originated in a man aged 55 to 70 with active or convalescent COVID-19. The rearrangement uses TRBV15 and TRBJ1-6; no clear D. CDR3 residues: CATSRVLSNSPLHF. In DNA form, the CDR3 reads TGTGCCACCAGCAGAGTTCTATCTAATTCACCCCTCCACTTT.